The clone carrying this T cell receptor (beta chain) was detected many times. Its antigen is currently unknown. The sample originates from a study of T cell repertoires in cytomegalovirus infection. Study-wide results and limits: Ex vivo responses were dominated by HLA-C-restricted CMV-specific TCR beta clonotypes.

One entry per CDR3 protein results from TCRdb running MiXCR on the reads. The sample records roughly 640,000 distinct CDR3 sequences, more than 20% being singletons. V lost 4 bases and J lost 0, with 7 bases in between. The CDR3 runs to 14 residues. The germline V gene has CDR1 SGHDN and CDR2 FVKESK. This receptor was obtained from a human donor in good health (CMV status not recorded). Some clones in this sample may be carry-over from other donors' samples. Material: CD8+ T cells from PBMCs. This chain joins TRBV14 and TRBJ2-1; D is unresolved. This chain's CDR3 is CASSPRSSYNEQFF. The CDR3 DNA reads TGTGCCAGCAGCCCCAGGAGCTCCTACAATGAGCAGTTCTTC. Full variable domain (rest looked up from reference TRBV14 and TRBJ2-1): EAGVTQFPSHSVIEKGQTVTLRCDPISGHDNLYWYRRVMGKEIKFLLHFVKESKQDESGMPNNRFLAERTGGTYSTLKVQPAELEDSGVYFCASSPRSSYNEQFFGPGTRLTVL.